This entry lists 28 T cell receptor beta chains sequenced from one sample in a study of T-cell reconstitution after alpha-beta-depleted transplantation in children. Unique molecular identifiers were incorporated when the TCRbeta library was constructed. TCRdb processed the PCR reads anew with MiXCR; each CDR3 protein has one entry. This table holds 150,000 to 200,000 distinct CDR3 sequences, more than 6.5% found once. Sequenced here: PBMCs from the stem cell graft donor, sampled from the stem cell graft. These TCRs come from a human donor who donated a stem cell graft to a child with Wiskott-Aldrich syndrome.

This clonotype was recorded many times. The rearrangement uses TRBV29-1 and TRBJ1-1, with TRBD1 matching 7 bases. V trimming: 6 bases; J trimming: 4 bases; junction bases outside the gene matches: 5. The CDR3 runs to 12 residues. The germline CDR1 and CDR2 sequences are SQVTM and ANQGSEA. This chain's CDR3 is CSVGQVPTEAFF. The CDR3 DNA sequence: TGCAGCGTAGGACAGGTCCCCACTGAAGCTTTCTTT. The full variable domain, in which reference TRBV29-1 and TRBJ1-1 provide the parts outside the CDR3, is SAVISQKPSRDICQRGTSLTIQCQVDSQVTMMFWYRQQPGQSLTLIATANQGSEATYESGFVIDKFPISRPNLTFSTLTVSNMSPEDSSIYLCSVGQVPTEAFFGQGTRLTVV.

Many counts were recorded for this clonotype. The J gene is TRBJ1-5, the V gene TRBV12-3 or TRBV12-4; 7 nucleotides align to TRBD1. With V trimmed by 4 bases and J by 2 bases, 8 bases remained unmatched. The CDR3 is 16 amino acids. The CDR3 here is CASSYGRDRGNQPQHF. The DNA of the CDR3 is TGTGCCAGCAGTTACGGGCGGGACAGAGGCAATCAGCCCCAGCATTTT.

The chain has TRBV11-2 and TRBJ2-3; 10 nucleotides match TRBD2. With 1 base clipped from V and 5 bases from J, the junction kept 9 bases outside the gene matches. Germline CDR1 reads SGHAT; CDR2 reads FQNNGV. The CDR3 contains 17 residues. CDR3 amino acids: CASSLASSGGARDTQYF. Written as DNA, the CDR3 is TGTGCCAGCAGCTTAGCTTCCAGCGGGGGGGCCAGAGATACGCAGTATTTT.

This clonotype was seen a few times. The chain employs TRBV28 and TRBJ2-2; D assignment may be TRBD1 or TRBD2 (5 bases each). V was clipped by 2 bases and J by 3 bases, with 19 bases between them. CDR3 length: 18 amino acids. Germline V gene sequence: CDR1 MDHEN, CDR2 SYDVKM. CDR3 coding DNA: TGTGCCAGCAGTTTACGACAGAGGTGGGGGAACGACACCGGGGAGCTGTTTTTT. Translation gives CASSLRQRWGNDTGELFF.

This clonotype was observed a few times. The CDR3 protein is CASSFPKRGPDIKSYNEQFF. In nucleotides, the CDR3 is TGTGCCAGCAGCTTCCCTAAGCGGGGGCCAGATATAAAATCCTACAATGAGCAGTTCTTC. This chain joins TRBV7-2 and TRBJ2-1, with 8 bases aligning to TRBD2. J was trimmed by 1 base and V by 3 bases; bases with no gene match: 17. Germline V lookup: CDR1 SGHTA, CDR2 FQGNSA. The CDR3 extends over 20 amino acids.

This clonotype was seen ten or more times. The chain carries TRBV20-1 and TRBJ1-1; 12 bases align to TRBD1. Germline-derived CDR1 and CDR2 are DFQATT and SNEGSKA (reference sequence). V trimming: 0 bases; J trimming: 5 bases; junction bases outside the gene matches: 4. CDR3 length: 15 amino acids. DNA of the CDR3: TGCAGTGCTAGAGACCCGGGACAGGGGGCAACTGAAGCTTTCTTT. Its protein product is CSARDPGQGATEAFF.

V is TRBV4-2 and J is TRBJ1-2; D is unclear. This CDR3 is built from 13 residues. With 4 bases removed from V and 4 bases from J, the gap between germline ends came to 10 bases. Germline CDR1 and CDR2: LGHNA and YNFKEQ. This CDR3 reads CASSPTAVYGYTF. The CDR3 region has the DNA TGTGCCAGCAGCCCCACAGCCGTCTATGGCTACACCTTC.

The rearrangement uses TRBV5-1 and TRBJ2-3; TRBD2 aligns across 10 bases. This CDR3 is built from 17 residues. V was clipped by 4 bases and J by 4 bases; unmatched bases: 12. Germline V CDR1 and CDR2: SGHRS, YFSETQ. The CDR3 reads CASSLGASGSSPDTQYF. The CDR3 region has the DNA TGCGCCAGCAGCCTCGGGGCTAGCGGGAGTTCCCCAGATACGCAGTATTTT.

This clonotype showed up many times. This chain links TRBV5-1 with TRBJ1-2, with D tentatively TRBD1 (6 bases). CDR1 is SGHRS and CDR2 is YFSETQ in the germline V gene. The CDR3 is 14 residues long. Trimming removed 0 bases from V and 4 bases from J, with 10 bases in between. The CDR3 protein is CASSLVSGAYGYTF. The CDR3 coding sequence is TGCGCCAGCAGCTTGGTTTCGGGGGCCTATGGCTACACCTTC.

This clonotype was seen repeatedly, ten times or more. The V gene is TRBV12-3 or TRBV12-4, the J gene TRBJ2-2; D not certain. The CDR3 loop spans 15 amino acids. Trimming shortened V by 3 bases and J by 0 bases, and 8 bases separated the two germline ends. The CDR3 region is CASSFGRSNTGELFF. CDR3 coding DNA: TGTGCCAGCAGTTTTGGCAGGTCGAACACCGGGGAGCTGTTTTTT.

This clonotype occurred many times. The rearrangement uses TRBV6-5 and TRBJ2-4; maybe TRBD2 (5 bases). The CDR3 is made up of 13 amino acids. Germline CDR1 reads MNHEY; CDR2 reads SVGAGI. The V end was cut by 8 bases, the J end by 4 bases, with 12 bases between. Here the CDR3 reads CASLGVGKNIQYF. The CDR3 DNA reads as TGTGCCAGCCTCGGGGTAGGGAAAAACATTCAGTACTTC.

This clonotype was found many times. The chain joins TRBV20-1 to TRBJ1-2; possible D gene TRBD1, 6 bases. With 0 bases removed from V and 6 bases from J, the gap between germline ends came to 14 bases. CDR3 length equals 14 residues. CDR1 and CDR2 from the germline V gene are DFQATT and SNEGSKA (reference sequence). In nucleotides, the CDR3 is TGCAGTGCTAGAGATCTAAAAGGGGGGGATGGCTACACCTTC. Residues: CSARDLKGGDGYTF.

This clonotype was detected many times. The junction and the germline gene differ at one end; a read error may be behind it. This rearrangement joins TRBV13 to TRBJ1-2; D gene ambiguous. The CDR3 sequence is 13 residues long. Germline values: CDR1 PRHDT, CDR2 FYEKMQ (reference sequence). DNA of the CDR3: TGTGCCAGCAGCTTAGAAACTAAATATGGCTACACCTTC. Residues: CASSLETKYGYTF.

This clonotype has only a few counts. V gene TRBV11-2 combines with J gene TRBJ2-3, with 10 bases fitting TRBD2. CDR1 and CDR2 from the germline V gene are SGHAT and FQNNGV. Trimming took 1 base from V and 3 from J; bases not matched to a gene: 10. The CDR3 contains 18 residues. Here the CDR3 reads CASSLVPSGGARTDTQYF. The CDR3 bases are TGTGCCAGCAGCTTAGTACCCAGCGGGGGGGCGAGGACAGATACGCAGTATTTT.

This clonotype was counted many times. One junction end disagrees with the germline gene, perhaps due to a read error. The chain carries TRBV5-1 and TRBJ1-1; a weak D match, TRBD1 (6 bases). Germline-derived CDR1 and CDR2 are SGHRS and YFSETQ. The CDR3 runs to 14 residues. CDR3 residues: CASSLSGVNTEAFF. CDR3 bases: TGTGCCAGCAGCTTGTCAGGGGTGAACACTGAAGCTTTCTTT.

This rearrangement joins TRBV5-1 to TRBJ2-7, with no clear D. Germline loops: CDR1 SGHRS, CDR2 YFSETQ. Trimming pared 6 bases from V and 0 bases from J, leaving 16 bases between. The CDR3 is 15 amino acids. The CDR3 here is CASKPATMSSYEQYF. Here the CDR3 DNA reads TGCGCCAGCAAACCGGCCACCATGAGCTCCTACGAGCAGTACTTC.

There are a few counts of this clonotype. The rearrangement links TRBV25-1 to TRBJ2-2; D might be TRBD2 (6 bases). Trimming shortened V by 4 bases and J by 8 bases, and 26 bases separated the two germline ends. Germline assignment: CDR1 MGHDK and CDR2 SYGVNS. This CDR3 is 18 amino acids long. The CDR3 protein is CASSVYGGSGGVNGELFF. DNA for the CDR3: TGTGCCAGCAGTGTATACGGAGGGTCGGGTGGGGTTAATGGGGAGCTGTTTTTT.

This clonotype was observed at least ten times. V is TRBV25-1 and J is TRBJ2-7; D is unclear. The CDR3 runs to 13 residues. V dropped 2 bases and J dropped 0 bases, with 5 bases sitting between them. Per germline, CDR1 MGHDK and CDR2 SYGVNS. CDR3 in amino acids: CASSEASSYEQYF. The DNA for the CDR3 is TGTGCCAGCAGTGAAGCTAGCTCCTACGAGCAGTACTTC.

This clonotype was counted many times. The chain's CDR3 is CASSPYSFVSYNEQFF. In DNA form, the CDR3 reads TGTGCCAGCAGTCCGTACAGCTTCGTATCCTACAATGAGCAGTTCTTC. The gene calls are TRBV12-3 or TRBV12-4 and TRBJ2-1; no firm D call. Trimming removed 5 bases at V and 1 base at J, with 15 bases between. CDR3 length: 16 residues.

In this sample, this clonotype turned up a few times. The gene calls are TRBV7-2 and TRBJ2-7; TRBD2 matches at 10 bases. Trimming at V came to 0 bases and at J to 7 bases, leaving 12 bases not matched to a gene. Germline CDR1 is SGHTA and CDR2 is FQGNSA. The CDR3 spans 17 residues. CDR3 nucleotides: TGTGCCAGCAGCTTAGCGCCGGGAGCGGGGGGGCTCTGGGAGCAGTACTTC. Translated, it gives CASSLAPGAGGLWEQYF.

The chain uses TRBV28 and TRBJ1-1; 8 bases line up with TRBD1. The length of the CDR3 is 14 residues. Trimming took 6 bases from V and 1 from J; bases not matched to a gene: 4. CDR1 and CDR2 (germline): MDHEN, SYDVKM. Written as DNA, the CDR3 is TGTGCCAGCAGACTGGACAGGGCGAACACTGAAGCTTTCTTT. As protein: CASRLDRANTEAFF.

The table lists this clonotype with many counts. The rearrangement joins TRBV7-9 to TRBJ1-1; the D is unclear. The V and J ends lost 6 bases and 4 bases respectively, with 18 bases between them. The CDR3 length is 15 residues. From germline, CDR1 is SEHNR and CDR2 FQNEAQ (reference sequence). The CDR3 nucleotides are TGTGCCAGCAGTCTATTCGGGGTTAATGTCACTGAAGCTTTCTTT. This gives the protein CASSLFGVNVTEAFF.

This clonotype was seen at least ten times. The chain carries TRBV7-2 and TRBJ2-1; no clear D. Germline CDR1 SGHTA, CDR2 FQGNSA. V was pared by 2 bases and J by 2 bases, with 10 bases between. The CDR3 extends over 15 amino acids. The CDR3 nucleotides are TGTGCCAGCAGCTTAAACTCTCCTGCCTACAATGAGCAGTTCTTC. This translates into CASSLNSPAYNEQFF. The complete variable domain, with remaining parts taken from reference TRBV7-2 and TRBJ2-1, reads GAGVSQSPSNKVTEKGKDVELRCDPISGHTALYWYRQSLGQGLEFLIYFQGNSAPDKSGLPSDRFSAERTGGSVSTLTIQRTQQEDSAVYLCASSLNSPAYNEQFFGPGTRLTVL.

This clonotype turned up a few times. V usage is TRBV5-5 and J usage is TRBJ1-2; D is possibly TRBD1 (5 bases). This CDR3 is 13 amino acids long. V was pared by 2 bases and J by 3 bases, with 8 bases between. From germline, CDR1 is SGHKS and CDR2 YYEKEE (reference sequence). The CDR3 sequence: CASSLSGDYGYTF. The CDR3 nucleotides are TGTGCCAGCAGCTTATCGGGGGACTATGGCTACACCTTC.

J is TRBJ2-5 and V is TRBV18, with 7 bases matching TRBD1. This CDR3 comprises 15 residues. The ends lost 3 bases at V and 1 base at J; junction bases unmatched: 5. CDR1 and CDR2 from the germline V gene are KGHSH and LQKENI. The CDR3 coding sequence is TGTGCCAGCTCACCCTTAGGACAGGCCCAAGAGACCCAGTACTTC. It translates to CASSPLGQAQETQYF.

This sequence joins TRBV7-8 and TRBJ2-2, with 8 nucleotides matching TRBD2. V lost 5 bases to trimming and J lost 7 bases; unmatched junction nucleotides: 12. This CDR3 spans 16 amino acids. The germline V gene encodes CDR1 SGHVS and CDR2 FQNEAQ. CDR3 loop: CASSQLLSGKDGELFF. In nucleotides, the CDR3 is TGTGCCAGCAGCCAGCTACTTAGCGGGAAGGACGGGGAGCTGTTTTTT.

CDR3 bases: TGCAGTGCTAGAAGTTCACCGGGGGCTAGAGATACGCAGTATTTT. Its protein product is CSARSSPGARDTQYF. The chain is built from TRBV20-1 and TRBJ2-3; D is tentatively TRBD1 or TRBD2 (6 bases each). Between the trimmed V and J ends, which lost 2 bases and 5 bases, there was a span of 17 bases. There are 15 residues in the CDR3. CDR1 is DFQATT and CDR2 is SNEGSKA in the germline V gene (reference sequence).

The sample holds many counts of this clonotype. J is TRBJ1-3 and V is TRBV9; D ambiguous. V was shortened by 0 bases and J by 3 bases, with 10 bases between the two germline ends. The CDR3 is 15 amino acids. Germline V gives CDR1 SGDLS, CDR2 YYNGEE. The CDR3 DNA follows: TGTGCCAGCAGCGTAGCTTCGGGGAGTGGAAACACCATATATTTT. The encoded protein is CASSVASGSGNTIYF.